This T cell receptor (beta chain) appears in the sequencing data of a study of cytotoxic CD8 clonotypes in ibrutinib-treated CLL. Study at large: Response sampling took place at median roughly 12 months of treatment, range 6 to 36. Regarding the study as a whole: The study sampled sustained-remission and progressing patients at different times.

This table comes from immunoSEQ multiplex PCR, and its TCRdb copy is limited to in-frame clones, with some not included. Of about 21,000 clones in the sample, 74% were seen once. On this clone itself: What it recognizes is unknown.

The CDR3 contains 14 residues. Per the germline V gene, CDR1 is MNHEY and CDR2 is SMNVEV (reference sequence). V was cut by 8 bases and J by 4 bases, with 18 bases left in between. This sample comprised PBMCs, obtained before ibrutinib treatment. The receptor's source is a human donor with chronic lymphocytic leukemia. The chain uses TRBV27 and TRBJ2-7; TRBD2 might be the D (5 bases). This CDR3 is CASSPTTPPYEQYF. CDR3 DNA: TGTGCCAGCTCACCGACTACGCCTCCTTACGAGCAGTACTTC.